The 24 T cell receptor beta chains below all came from one sample that was sequenced in a study of blood T cell repertoires in COVID-19. Using immunoSEQ multiplex PCR, the repertoire was profiled, and TCRdb retains in-frame clones only, with some absent. The sample comprises fewer than 20,000 clones, roughly 90% of which are singletons, and 8.5% to 10% rests with the top ten. Material: peripheral blood. The receptors derive from a man between 40 and 49 years old with active COVID-19.

V usage is TRBV18 and J usage is TRBJ1-1, with D uncertain. Germline V gene sequence: CDR1 KGHSH, CDR2 LQKENI. CDR3 length: 13 residues. The V and J ends lost 0 bases and 7 bases respectively, with 9 bases between them. The CDR3 DNA sequence: TGTGCCAGCTCACCACCCTCCACGGTTGAAGCTTTCTTT. Protein: CASSPPSTVEAFF.

The V call is TRBV5-1, the J call TRBJ2-7, with D possibly being TRBD2 (6 bases). Per germline, CDR1 SGHRS and CDR2 YFSETQ. This CDR3 contains 15 residues. Trimming cost V 0 bases and J 7 bases, with 17 bases left between them. CDR3 coding DNA: TGCGCCAGCAGCTTGGCGGGAGCGAGGGACGGTGAGCAGTACTTC. This translates into CASSLAGARDGEQYF. The full variable domain, in which reference TRBV5-1 and TRBJ2-7 provide the parts outside the CDR3, is KAGVTQTPRYLIKTRGQQVTLSCSPISGHRSVSWYQQTPGQGLQFLFEYFSETQRNKGNFPGRFSGRQFSNSRSEMNVSTLELGDSALYLCASSLAGARDGEQYFGPGTRLTVT.

CDR3 in DNA: TGCGCCAGCAGCCCGACCAGGCCGCTAGCGGGCCACTCCTACAATGAGCAGTTCTTC. Its protein is CASSPTRPLAGHSYNEQFF. V usage is TRBV5-1 and J usage is TRBJ2-1; 8 nucleotides line up with TRBD2. CDR1 SGHRS and CDR2 YFSETQ come from the germline V gene. The junction had 15 bases not matched to a gene; V was cut back by 4 bases and J by 0 bases. The CDR3 runs to 19 residues. Complete variable domain (other parts from reference TRBV5-1 and TRBJ2-1): KAGVTQTPRYLIKTRGQQVTLSCSPISGHRSVSWYQQTPGQGLQFLFEYFSETQRNKGNFPGRFSGRQFSNSRSEMNVSTLELGDSALYLCASSPTRPLAGHSYNEQFFGPGTRLTVL.

The chain is built from TRBV27 and TRBJ2-3; perhaps TRBD1 as D (6 bases). The germline CDR1 and CDR2 sequences are MNHEY and SMNVEV (reference sequence). This CDR3 has 15 residues. V shed 3 bases and J shed 0 bases, with 10 bases lying between them. CDR3 residues: CASSLGHPSTDTQYF. In DNA form, the CDR3 reads TGTGCCAGCAGTTTGGGACACCCGAGCACAGATACGCAGTATTTT.

CDR3 in DNA: TGCGCCAGCAGCCAAGACTCCAGTAGTCGGGACACAGATACGCAGTATTTT. As protein: CASSQDSSSRDTDTQYF. V and J are TRBV4-3 and TRBJ2-3; D is possibly TRBD2 (5 bases). V lost 0 bases and J lost 2, with 15 bases in between. There are 17 residues in the CDR3. From germline, CDR1 is LGHNA and CDR2 YSLEER.

The V gene is TRBV18, the J gene TRBJ2-1, with 9 bases lining up with TRBD2. The ends lost 3 bases at V and 9 bases at J; junction bases unmatched: 12. The germline gives CDR1 KGHSH, CDR2 LQKENI. This CDR3 has 16 residues. The CDR3 DNA reads TGTGCCAGCTCACCTATAGCGGGAGAACTGGCAGGTGAGCAGTTCTTC. It codes for CASSPIAGELAGEQFF.

The CDR3 DNA reads as TGTGCCTGGAGGTACAACCGCTATGGCTACACCTTC. Translating it yields CAWRYNRYGYTF. The V and J genes are TRBV30 and TRBJ1-2; no clear D gene. Germline CDR1 reads GTSNPN; CDR2 reads SVGIG (reference sequence). Trimming removed 3 bases from V and 4 bases from J, with 9 bases in between. CDR3 length: 12 amino acids.

V and J are TRBV5-1 and TRBJ2-1, with 12 bases lining up with TRBD2. The V and J ends lost 7 bases and 8 bases, in that order; junction bases with no gene match: 10. The CDR3 covers 15 residues. Germline CDR1 SGHRS, CDR2 YFSETQ. This CDR3 reads CASRPRLAGADEQFF. In DNA, the CDR3 is TGCGCCAGCCGGCCCAGACTAGCGGGAGCCGATGAGCAGTTCTTC.

The J gene is TRBJ1-5, the V gene TRBV6-6, with D possibly matching TRBD1 (5 bases). Per germline, CDR1 MNHNY and CDR2 SVGAGI (reference sequence). This CDR3 is built from 13 residues. V lost 7 bases, J lost 2 bases, and 9 bases lay in between. The CDR3, as DNA: TGTGCCAGCACACCGGGGGGCAATCAGCCCCAGCATTTT. This codes for CASTPGGNQPQHF.

V and J are TRBV14 and TRBJ1-6; tentatively, D is TRBD1 (6 bases). The CDR3 spans 13 residues. Looked up from germline, CDR1 is SGHDN and CDR2 is FVKESK. V lost 4 bases and J lost 8, with 9 bases in between. CDR3 nucleotide sequence: TGTGCCAGCAGCCCCTGGACAGATTCACCCCTCCACTTT. Its translation is CASSPWTDSPLHF.

The rearrangement uses TRBV7-2 and TRBJ2-3; no clear D gene. This CDR3 is built from 15 residues. Germline V gene lookup returns CDR1 SGHTA and CDR2 FQGNSA. Trimming took off 4 bases at V and 1 base at J, with 12 bases between the two ends. CDR3 sequence: CASSSQTSGTDTQYF. The CDR3 DNA follows: TGTGCCAGCAGCTCACAGACCTCCGGCACAGATACGCAGTATTTT.

The chain couples TRBV30 to TRBJ1-2; 8 bases fit TRBD1. CDR1 GTSNPN and CDR2 SVGIG come from the germline V gene (reference sequence). The CDR3 has 13 amino acids. Losses at the gene ends were 1 base for V and 10 bases for J; bases not matched to a gene: 8. CDR3 amino acids: CAWSADRGGYYTF. The CDR3 bases are TGTGCCTGGAGTGCTGACAGGGGAGGATACTACACCTTC.

CDR3 DNA: TGTGCCAGCAGTTCCTCGGGACAGGGGTATCTAGAGCAGTACTTC. It is translated as CASSSSGQGYLEQYF. This sequence joins TRBV6-2 or TRBV6-3 and TRBJ2-7, with 10 bases fitting TRBD1. V lost 4 bases, J lost 7 bases, and 10 bases stayed unmatched. The CDR3 has 15 residues. Germline-derived CDR1 and CDR2 are MNHEY and SVGEGT.

The chain is built from TRBV10-1 and TRBJ1-1; D is undetermined. The V end was cut by 2 bases, the J end by 2 bases, with 9 bases between. This CDR3 comprises 14 residues. Germline V gene lookup returns CDR1 WNHNN and CDR2 SYGVQD (reference sequence). CDR3 protein: CASSEEGGNTEAFF. The CDR3 DNA reads TGCGCCAGCAGTGAGGAGGGTGGTAACACTGAAGCTTTCTTT.

The gene calls are TRBV4-1 and TRBJ1-2; tentatively, D is TRBD1 (5 bases). The CDR3 length is 15 residues. Between the trimmed V and J ends, which lost 3 bases and 6 bases, there was a span of 17 bases. Looked up from germline, CDR1 is MGHRA and CDR2 is YSYEKL. The CDR3 DNA reads TGCGCCAGCAGCCATAGGGGTTTTTGGTTCGATGGCTACACCTTC. Translating it yields CASSHRGFWFDGYTF.

This chain joins TRBV9 and TRBJ1-5; a weak D match, TRBD1 (5 bases). The CDR3 has 15 amino acids. The germline V and J ends were trimmed by 0 bases and 2 bases, with 9 bases remaining between them. Germline loops: CDR1 SGDLS, CDR2 YYNGEE. The CDR3 loop is CASSVGGGGNQPQHF. The CDR3 nucleotides read TGTGCCAGCAGCGTAGGTGGAGGGGGCAATCAGCCCCAGCATTTT.

V and J are TRBV12-3 or TRBV12-4 and TRBJ1-1, with 7 bases that match TRBD1. V trimming: 7 bases; J trimming: 1 base; junction bases outside the gene matches: 3. The CDR3 has 13 residues. The CDR3 reads CASIGTANTEAFF. CDR3 coding DNA: TGTGCCAGCATTGGGACAGCGAACACTGAAGCTTTCTTT.

The genes are TRBV5-5 and TRBJ2-5, with 12 bases identical to TRBD1. This CDR3 region has 15 residues. The germline CDR1 and CDR2 sequences are SGHKS and YYEKEE (reference sequence). J was trimmed by 5 bases and V by 4 bases; bases with no gene match: 6. CDR3 sequence: CASSEGQGARETQYF. CDR3 DNA: TGTGCCAGCAGCGAGGGACAGGGGGCTCGGGAGACCCAGTACTTC.

The rearrangement uses TRBV27 and TRBJ2-1; 13 nucleotides align to TRBD2. The ends lost 5 bases at V and 1 base at J; junction bases unmatched: 5. CDR1 is MNHEY and CDR2 is SMNVEV in the germline V gene (reference sequence). The CDR3 runs to 17 residues. CDR3 in DNA: TGTGCCAGCAGTCCTCGGACTAGCGGGAGATCCTACAATGAGCAGTTCTTC. It encodes CASSPRTSGRSYNEQFF.

This chain joins TRBV9 and TRBJ2-3; tentatively, D is TRBD2 (5 bases). V was trimmed by 2 bases and J by 5 bases, leaving 18 bases between them. The CDR3 length is 16 residues. Per the germline V gene, CDR1 is SGDLS and CDR2 is YYNGEE. DNA for the CDR3: TGTGCCAGCAGCGTCGAGGAGCGGCCCGGGGTAGATACGCAGTATTTT. Its translation: CASSVEERPGVDTQYF.

The genes are TRBV7-9 and TRBJ2-7, with a possible D match to TRBD2 (6 bases). Trimming pared 5 bases from V and 1 base from J, leaving 9 bases between. This CDR3 has 13 residues. From germline, CDR1 is SEHNR and CDR2 FQNEAQ (reference sequence). The CDR3 region is CASSPGTSYEQYF. CDR3 coding DNA: TGTGCCAGCAGCCCCGGGACTTCCTACGAGCAGTACTTC.

The chain is built from TRBV19 and TRBJ1-6; weak D call: TRBD1 (6 bases). V dropped 4 bases and J dropped 2 bases, with 15 bases sitting between them. CDR1 is LNHDA and CDR2 is SQIVND in the germline V gene (reference sequence). The CDR3 covers 17 residues. The CDR3, as DNA: TGTGCCAGTAGTAGGGGGGGGGCGGCGACCTATAATTCACCCCTCCACTTT. This codes for CASSRGGAATYNSPLHF.

The chain uses TRBV7-7 and TRBJ1-1; D unclear. V lost 5 bases to trimming and J lost 5 bases, with 12 bases between them. CDR1 and CDR2 from the germline V gene are SSHAT and FNYEAQ (reference sequence). The CDR3 extends over 13 amino acids. The CDR3: CASSRGMETEAFF. CDR3 DNA: TGTGCCAGCAGCCGCGGGATGGAGACTGAAGCTTTCTTT.

The chain's CDR3 is CASSWGQKDTQYF. The CDR3 bases are TGCGCCAGCAGCTGGGGACAGAAAGATACGCAGTATTTT. The chain carries TRBV5-1 and TRBJ2-3; 7 nucleotides line up with TRBD1. Germline CDR1 reads SGHRS; CDR2 reads YFSETQ. The CDR3 runs 13 residues. Trimming removed 3 bases from V and 5 bases from J; junction bases left unmatched: 3.